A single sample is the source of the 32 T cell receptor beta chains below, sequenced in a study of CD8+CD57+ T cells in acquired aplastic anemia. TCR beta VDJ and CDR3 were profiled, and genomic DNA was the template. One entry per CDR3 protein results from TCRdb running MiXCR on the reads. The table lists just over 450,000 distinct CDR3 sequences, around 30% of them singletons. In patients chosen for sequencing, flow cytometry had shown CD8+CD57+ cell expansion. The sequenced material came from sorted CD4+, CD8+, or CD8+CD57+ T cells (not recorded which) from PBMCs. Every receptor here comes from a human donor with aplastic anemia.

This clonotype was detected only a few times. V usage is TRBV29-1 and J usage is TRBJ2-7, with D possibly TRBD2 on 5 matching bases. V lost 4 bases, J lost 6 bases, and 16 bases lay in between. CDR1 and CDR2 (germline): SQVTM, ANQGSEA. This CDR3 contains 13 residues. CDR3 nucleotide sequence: TGCAGCGTTGGAGGCGTAGATCGGGGCGAGCAGTACTTC. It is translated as CSVGGVDRGEQYF.

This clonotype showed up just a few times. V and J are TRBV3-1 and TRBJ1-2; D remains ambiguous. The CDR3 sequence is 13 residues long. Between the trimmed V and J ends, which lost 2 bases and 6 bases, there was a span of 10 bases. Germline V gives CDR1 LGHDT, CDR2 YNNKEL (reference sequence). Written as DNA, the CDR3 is TGTGCCAGCAGCCAACTGGCTGATCATGGCTACACCTTC. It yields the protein CASSQLADHGYTF.

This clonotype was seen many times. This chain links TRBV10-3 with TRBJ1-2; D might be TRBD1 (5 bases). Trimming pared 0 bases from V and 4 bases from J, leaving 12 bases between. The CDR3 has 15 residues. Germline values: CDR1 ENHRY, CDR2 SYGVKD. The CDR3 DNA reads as TGTGCCATCAGTGAGTCAGGGGATCGGCTCTATGGCTACACCTTC. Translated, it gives CAISESGDRLYGYTF.

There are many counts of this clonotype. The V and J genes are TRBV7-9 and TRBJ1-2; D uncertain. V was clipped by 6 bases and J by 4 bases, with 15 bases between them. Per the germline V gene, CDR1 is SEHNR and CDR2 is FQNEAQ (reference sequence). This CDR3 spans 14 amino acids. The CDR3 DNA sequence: TGTGCCAGCAGTTCCGTGTGGGAGATCTATGGCTACACCTTC. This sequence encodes CASSSVWEIYGYTF.

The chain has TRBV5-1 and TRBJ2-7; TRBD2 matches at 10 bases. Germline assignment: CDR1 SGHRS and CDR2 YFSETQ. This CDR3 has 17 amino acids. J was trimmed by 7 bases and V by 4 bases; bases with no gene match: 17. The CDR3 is CASSRWGTSGNSSEQYF. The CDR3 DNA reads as TGCGCCAGCAGCCGATGGGGAACTAGCGGGAATAGCTCTGAGCAGTACTTC.

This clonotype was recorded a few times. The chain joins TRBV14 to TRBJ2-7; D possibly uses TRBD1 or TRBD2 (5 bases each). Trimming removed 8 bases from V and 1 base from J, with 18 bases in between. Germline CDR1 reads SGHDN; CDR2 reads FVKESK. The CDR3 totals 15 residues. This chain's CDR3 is CASSPTRDGSYEQYF. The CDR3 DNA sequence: TGTGCCAGCTCACCGACTCGGGACGGATCCTACGAGCAGTACTTC.

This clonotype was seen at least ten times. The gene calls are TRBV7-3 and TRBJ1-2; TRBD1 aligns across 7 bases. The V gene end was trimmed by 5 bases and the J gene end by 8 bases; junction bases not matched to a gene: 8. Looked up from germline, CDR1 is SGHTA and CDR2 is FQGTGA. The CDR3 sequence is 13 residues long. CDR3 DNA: TGTGCCAGCAGCCGAGACAGGGTGGGCGGCTACACCTTC. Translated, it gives CASSRDRVGGYTF.

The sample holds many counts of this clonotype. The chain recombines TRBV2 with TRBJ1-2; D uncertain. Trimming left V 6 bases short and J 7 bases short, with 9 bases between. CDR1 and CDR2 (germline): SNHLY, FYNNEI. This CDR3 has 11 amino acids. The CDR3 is CASRENAGYTF. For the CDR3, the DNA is TGTGCCAGCAGGGAAAACGCTGGCTACACCTTC.

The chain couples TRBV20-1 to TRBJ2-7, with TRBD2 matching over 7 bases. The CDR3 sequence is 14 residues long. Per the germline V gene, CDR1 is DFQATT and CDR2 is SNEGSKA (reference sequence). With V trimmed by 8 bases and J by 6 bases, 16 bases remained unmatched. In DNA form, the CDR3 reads TGCAGTACTCCCCTCGGGGGTTGGGGGGGCGAGCAGTACTTC. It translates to CSTPLGGWGGEQYF.

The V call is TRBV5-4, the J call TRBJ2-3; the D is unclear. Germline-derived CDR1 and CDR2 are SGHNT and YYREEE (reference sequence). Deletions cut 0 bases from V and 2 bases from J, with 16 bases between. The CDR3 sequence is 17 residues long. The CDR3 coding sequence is TGTGCCAGCAGCTTGGCCCTAGATGTGGGCGCCACAGATACGCAGTATTTT. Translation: CASSLALDVGATDTQYF.

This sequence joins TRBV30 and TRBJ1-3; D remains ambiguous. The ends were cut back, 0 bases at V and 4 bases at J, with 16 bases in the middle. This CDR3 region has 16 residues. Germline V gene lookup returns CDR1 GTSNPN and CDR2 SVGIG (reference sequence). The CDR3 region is CAWSVFAINYGNTIYF. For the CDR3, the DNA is TGTGCCTGGAGTGTATTCGCCATAAACTACGGAAACACCATATATTTT.

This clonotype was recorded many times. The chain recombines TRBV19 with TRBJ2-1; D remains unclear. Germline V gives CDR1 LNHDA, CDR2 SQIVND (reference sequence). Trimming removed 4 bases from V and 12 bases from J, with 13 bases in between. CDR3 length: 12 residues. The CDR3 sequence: CASSTLDLGQFF. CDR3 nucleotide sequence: TGTGCCAGTAGTACCCTTGACTTGGGGCAGTTCTTC.

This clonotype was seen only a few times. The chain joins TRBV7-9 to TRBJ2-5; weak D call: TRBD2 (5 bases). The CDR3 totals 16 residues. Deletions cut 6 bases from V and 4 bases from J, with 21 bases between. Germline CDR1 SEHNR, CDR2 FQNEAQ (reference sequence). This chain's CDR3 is CASSSSLITRGETQYF. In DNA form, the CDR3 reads TGTGCCAGCAGTTCATCTCTGATTACTAGAGGAGAGACCCAGTACTTC. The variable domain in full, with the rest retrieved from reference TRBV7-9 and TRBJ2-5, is DTGVSQNPRHKITKRGQNVTFRCDPISEHNRLYWYRQTLGQGPEFLTYFQNEAQLEKSRLLSDRFSAERPKGSFSTLEIQRTEQGDSAMYLCASSSSLITRGETQYFGPGTRLLVL.

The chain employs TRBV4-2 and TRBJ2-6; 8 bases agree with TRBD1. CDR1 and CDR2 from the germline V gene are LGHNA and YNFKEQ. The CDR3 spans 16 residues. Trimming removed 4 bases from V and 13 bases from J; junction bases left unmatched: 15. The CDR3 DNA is TGTGCCAGCAGCCCGGATAACGGGGACAGGCGACTGGTCCTGACTTTC. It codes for CASSPDNGDRRLVLTF.

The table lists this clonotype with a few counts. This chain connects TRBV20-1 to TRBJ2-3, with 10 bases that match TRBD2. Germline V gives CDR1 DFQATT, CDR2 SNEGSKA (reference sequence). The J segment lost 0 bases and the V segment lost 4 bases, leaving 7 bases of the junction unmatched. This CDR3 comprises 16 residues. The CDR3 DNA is TGCAGTGCTACTAGTAGGACTAGCGGTAGCACAGATACGCAGTATTTT. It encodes CSATSRTSGSTDTQYF.

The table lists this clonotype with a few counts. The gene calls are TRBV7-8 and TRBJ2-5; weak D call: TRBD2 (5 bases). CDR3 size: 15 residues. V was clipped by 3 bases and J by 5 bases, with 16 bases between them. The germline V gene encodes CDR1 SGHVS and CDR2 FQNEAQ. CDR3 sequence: CASSFRTERSETQYF. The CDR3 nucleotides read TGTGCCAGCAGCTTTCGGACTGAGAGATCGGAGACCCAGTACTTC.

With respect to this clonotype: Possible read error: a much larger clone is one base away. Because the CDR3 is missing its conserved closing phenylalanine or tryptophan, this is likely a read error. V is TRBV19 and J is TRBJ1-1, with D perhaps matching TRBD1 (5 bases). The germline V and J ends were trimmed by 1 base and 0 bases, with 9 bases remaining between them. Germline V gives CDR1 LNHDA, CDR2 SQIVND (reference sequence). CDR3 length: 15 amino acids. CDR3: CASSIGPQVNTEAFS. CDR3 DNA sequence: TGTGCCAGTAGTATAGGTCCACAGGTGAACACTGAAGCTTTCTCT.

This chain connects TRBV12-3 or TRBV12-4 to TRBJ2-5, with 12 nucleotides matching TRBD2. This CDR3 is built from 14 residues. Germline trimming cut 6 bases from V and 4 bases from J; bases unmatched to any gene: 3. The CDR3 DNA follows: TGTGCCAGCAGGACTAGCGGGGGAGGAGAGACCCAGTACTTC. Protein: CASRTSGGGETQYF.

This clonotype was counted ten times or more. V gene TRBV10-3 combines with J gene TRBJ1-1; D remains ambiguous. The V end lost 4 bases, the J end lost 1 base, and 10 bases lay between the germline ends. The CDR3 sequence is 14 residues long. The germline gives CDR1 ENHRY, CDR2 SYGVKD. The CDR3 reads CAISGAGRNTEAFF. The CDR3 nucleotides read TGTGCCATCAGTGGGGCGGGCCGGAACACTGAAGCTTTCTTT.

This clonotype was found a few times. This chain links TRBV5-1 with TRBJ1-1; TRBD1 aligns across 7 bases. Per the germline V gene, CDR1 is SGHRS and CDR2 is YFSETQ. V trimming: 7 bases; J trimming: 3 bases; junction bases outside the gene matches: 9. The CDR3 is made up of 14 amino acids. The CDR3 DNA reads TGCGCCAGCTACGAGACAGGGATGGACACTGAAGCTTTCTTT. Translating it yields CASYETGMDTEAFF.

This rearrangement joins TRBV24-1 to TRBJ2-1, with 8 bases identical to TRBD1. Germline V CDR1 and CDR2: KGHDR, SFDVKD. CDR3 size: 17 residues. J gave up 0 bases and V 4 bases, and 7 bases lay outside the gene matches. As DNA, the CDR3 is TGTGCCACCAGTGAACCAGGGGGCGCAGGCTCCTACAATGAGCAGTTCTTC. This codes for CATSEPGGAGSYNEQFF.

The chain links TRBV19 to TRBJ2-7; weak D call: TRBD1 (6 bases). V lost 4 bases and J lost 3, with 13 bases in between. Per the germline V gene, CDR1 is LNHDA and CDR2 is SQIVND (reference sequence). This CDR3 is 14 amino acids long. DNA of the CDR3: TGTGCCAGTAGTAAACAGGGATCTTTCTACGAGCAGTACTTC. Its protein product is CASSKQGSFYEQYF.

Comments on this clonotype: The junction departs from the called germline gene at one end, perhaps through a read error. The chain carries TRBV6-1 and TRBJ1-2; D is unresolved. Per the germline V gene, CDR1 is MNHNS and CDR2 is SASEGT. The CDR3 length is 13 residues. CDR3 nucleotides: TGTGCCAACAGTGAATCGGCCGCGTATGGCTACACCTTC. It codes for CANSESAAYGYTF.

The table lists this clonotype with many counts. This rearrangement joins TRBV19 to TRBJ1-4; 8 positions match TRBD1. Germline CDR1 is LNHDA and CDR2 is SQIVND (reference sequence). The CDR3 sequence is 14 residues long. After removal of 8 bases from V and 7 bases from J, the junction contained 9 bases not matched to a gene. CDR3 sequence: CASCQTGESEKLFF. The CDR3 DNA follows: TGTGCCAGTTGTCAGACAGGGGAAAGTGAAAAACTGTTTTTT.

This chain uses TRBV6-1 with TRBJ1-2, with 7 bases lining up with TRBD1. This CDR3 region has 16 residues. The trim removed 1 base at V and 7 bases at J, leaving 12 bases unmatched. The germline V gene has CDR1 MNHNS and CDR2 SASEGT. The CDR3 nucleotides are TGTGCCAGCAGTGAAGGAGGGTACAGGGGCCTAGGTGGCTACACCTTC. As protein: CASSEGGYRGLGGYTF.

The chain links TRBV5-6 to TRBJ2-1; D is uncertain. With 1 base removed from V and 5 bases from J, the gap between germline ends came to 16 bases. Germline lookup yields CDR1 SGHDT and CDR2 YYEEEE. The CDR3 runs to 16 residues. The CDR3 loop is CASSLYGARWNNEQFF. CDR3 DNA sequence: TGTGCCAGCAGCTTGTACGGCGCCCGCTGGAACAATGAGCAGTTCTTC.

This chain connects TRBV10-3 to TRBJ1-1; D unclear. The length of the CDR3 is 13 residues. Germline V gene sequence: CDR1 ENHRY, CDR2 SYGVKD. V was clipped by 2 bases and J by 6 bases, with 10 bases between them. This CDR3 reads CAISEVQNAEAFF. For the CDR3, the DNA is TGTGCCATCAGTGAGGTACAGAATGCTGAAGCTTTCTTT.

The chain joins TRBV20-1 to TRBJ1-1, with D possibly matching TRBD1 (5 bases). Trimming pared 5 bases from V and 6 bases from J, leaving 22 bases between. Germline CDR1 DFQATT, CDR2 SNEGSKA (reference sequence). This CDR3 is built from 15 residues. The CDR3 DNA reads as TGCAGTGCTCGCAAGGCAGGGTCTCTGCGATCTGAAGCTTTCTTT. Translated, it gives CSARKAGSLRSEAFF.

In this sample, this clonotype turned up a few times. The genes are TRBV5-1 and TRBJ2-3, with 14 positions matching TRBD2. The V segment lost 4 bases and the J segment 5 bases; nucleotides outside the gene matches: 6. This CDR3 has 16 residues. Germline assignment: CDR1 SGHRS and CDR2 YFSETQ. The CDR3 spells CASSLGLAGGEDTQYF. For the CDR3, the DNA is TGCGCCAGCAGCCTCGGACTAGCGGGAGGTGAAGATACGCAGTATTTT.

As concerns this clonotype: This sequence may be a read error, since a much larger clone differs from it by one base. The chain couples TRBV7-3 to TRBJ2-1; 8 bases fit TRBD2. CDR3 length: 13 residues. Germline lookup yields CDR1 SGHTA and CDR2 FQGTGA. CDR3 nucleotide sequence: TGTGCCAGCAGCCCCGCCGTACTAGCGGAGCAGCTCTTC. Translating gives CASSPAVLAEQLF. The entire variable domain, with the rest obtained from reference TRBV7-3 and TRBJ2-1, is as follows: GAGVSQTPSNKVTEKGKYVELRCDPISGHTALYWYRQSLGQGPEFLIYFQGTGAADDSGLPNDRFFAVRPEGSVSTLKIQRTERGDSAVYLCASSPAVLAEQLFGPGTRLTVL.

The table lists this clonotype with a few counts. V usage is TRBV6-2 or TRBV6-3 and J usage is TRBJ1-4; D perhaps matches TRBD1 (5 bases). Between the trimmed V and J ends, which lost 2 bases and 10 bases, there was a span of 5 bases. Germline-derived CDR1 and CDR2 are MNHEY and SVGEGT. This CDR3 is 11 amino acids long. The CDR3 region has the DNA TGTGCCAGCAGTTACGGGGGAAAACTGTTTTTT. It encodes CASSYGGKLFF.

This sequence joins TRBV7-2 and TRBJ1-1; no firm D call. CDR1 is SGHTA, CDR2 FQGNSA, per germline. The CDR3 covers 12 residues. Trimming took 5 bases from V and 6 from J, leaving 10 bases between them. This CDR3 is CASSPIQPEAFF. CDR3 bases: TGTGCCAGCAGCCCTATACAGCCTGAAGCTTTCTTT.